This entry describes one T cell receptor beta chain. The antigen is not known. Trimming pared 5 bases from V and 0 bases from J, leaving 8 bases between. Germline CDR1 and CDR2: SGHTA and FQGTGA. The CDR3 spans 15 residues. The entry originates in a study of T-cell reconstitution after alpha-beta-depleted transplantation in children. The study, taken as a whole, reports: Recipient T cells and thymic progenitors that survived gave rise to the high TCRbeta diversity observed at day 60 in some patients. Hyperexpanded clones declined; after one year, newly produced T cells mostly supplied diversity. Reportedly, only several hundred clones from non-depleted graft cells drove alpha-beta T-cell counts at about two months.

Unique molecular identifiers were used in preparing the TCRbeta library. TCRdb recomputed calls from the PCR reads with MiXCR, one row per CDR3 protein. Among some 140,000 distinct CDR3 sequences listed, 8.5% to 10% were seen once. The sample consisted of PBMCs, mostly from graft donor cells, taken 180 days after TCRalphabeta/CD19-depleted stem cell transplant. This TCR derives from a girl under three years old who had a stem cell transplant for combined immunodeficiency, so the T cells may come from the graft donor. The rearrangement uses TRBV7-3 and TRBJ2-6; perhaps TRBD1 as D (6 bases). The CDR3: CASSRQVSGANVLTF. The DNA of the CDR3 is TGTGCCAGCAGCCGACAGGTCTCTGGGGCCAACGTCCTGACTTTC.